The present entry profiles one T cell receptor (beta chain) with its context. Up to about 2 ug genomic DNA was used for TCRB CDR3 amplification. The PCR used 60 V beta and 13 J beta primers. Assay used: immunoSEQ multiplex PCR; TCRdb lists only in-frame clones, some missing. The repertoire includes tens of thousands of clones, approximately 91% of them detected once, and 2.2% sits in the top ten. The CDR3 is made up of 15 amino acids. Germline V gene data show CDR1 as MNHEY and CDR2 as SMNVEV (reference sequence). Trimming removed 6 bases from V and 5 bases from J; junction bases left unmatched: 5. These data are taken from a study of glioma-infiltrating T cells after dendritic cell vaccination. Study details: Between the early 2000s and the early 2010s, patients got autologous tumor lysate-pulsed dendritic cell vaccines.

This clonotype was obtained from a human donor with glioblastoma. The chain has TRBV27 and TRBJ1-6, with 9 positions matching TRBD1. The sample was blood, taken before dendritic cell vaccination. CDR3 region: CASSLRQGDNSPLHF. The CDR3, as DNA: TGTGCCAGCAGCCTAAGACAGGGGGATAATTCACCCCTCCACTTT.